This T cell receptor (beta chain) was documented in a study of T cells in Graves' hyperthyroidism and ophthalmopathy. General study findings and limits: Ophthalmopathy was identified by the model a median 6.5 months ahead of onset.

Using RNA transcripts as the source, TCR beta CDR3 regions were amplified. HTBI primers were used for first-round RT-PCR of the TCR CDR3. TCRdb itself ran the multiplex PCR reads through MiXCR, one entry per CDR3 protein. Among a few hundred thousand distinct CDR3 sequences, around a sixth were seen once, and the ten largest hold under 8%. A note on this clonotype: Its antigen is currently unknown.

It was uncontrolled infection, other autoimmune disease, pregnancy or lactation that excluded patients. The clonotype originates from a woman under 40 with Graves' hyperthyroidism. The sequencing input was blood.

CDR3 in DNA: TGTGCCAGCAGCCCGAGGATGGGGTTCGATCAGCCCCAGCATTTT. It is translated as CASSPRMGFDQPQHF. The chain recombines TRBV3-1 with TRBJ1-5; D is uncertain. The CDR3 is 15 residues long. Germline CDR1 and CDR2: LGHDT and YNNKEL (reference sequence). V dropped 4 bases and J dropped 5 bases, with 15 bases sitting between them.